This T cell receptor beta chain was recovered during a study of cytomegalovirus exposure and HLA in healthy donors. The donors were part of the validation cohort, which consisted of over a hundred subjects and was separate from the first cohort of several hundred subjects. Only one count was recorded for this clone. After removal of 11 bases from V and 6 bases from J, the junction contained 16 bases not matched to a gene. CDR1 and CDR2 from the germline V gene are MDHEN and SYDVKM. This CDR3 contains 15 residues. Sequencing was performed with immunoSEQ multiplex PCR; in TCRdb, only in-frame clones are kept and a portion is missing. Of a few hundred thousand clones listed, roughly 85% are singletons.

The chain links TRBV28 to TRBJ1-2, with 9 bases identical to TRBD1. The sequencing sample was made of PBMCs. The TCR sequence derives from a woman aged 18-35 years in good health and CMV-seronegative. The CDR3 nucleotides are TGTGCCGCACGGTGGGGGACAGGGCGGTTTCATGGCTACACCTTC. Translation: CAARWGTGRFHGYTF.